This T cell receptor (beta chain) was identified in a study of cytomegalovirus exposure and HLA in healthy donors. Whole-study context: Membership in the Caucasian-associated ancestry cluster was found for 75% to 85% of about 430 genotyped donors.

A multiplex PCR was run with 60 Vbeta primers and 13 Jbeta primers. Method: immunoSEQ multiplex PCR; TCRdb's copy keeps in-frame clones and lacks some. The table records about 130,000 clones, around three quarters of them present only once. Findings and limits, study-wide: The authors enumerated 150 to 200 TCR beta chains as linked to cytomegalovirus. Data from an earlier analysis indicated that most TCR beta V segments were productive either about 87% or about 30% of the time.

The V and J ends lost 5 bases and 3 bases, in that order; junction bases with no gene match: 5. Germline CDR1 reads SGHTA; CDR2 reads FQGNSA. The CDR3 spans 15 residues. About this clone: Its matching antigen is unknown.

This clonotype was obtained from a man aged 25-40 years in good health and CMV-seronegative. Sequencing was performed on PBMCs. The chain links TRBV7-2 to TRBJ1-4, with 8 bases lining up with TRBD1. Here the CDR3 reads CASSQGQGPNEKLFF. In nucleotides, the CDR3 is TGTGCCAGCAGCCAAGGACAGGGTCCTAATGAAAAACTGTTTTTT.